The present T cell receptor (beta chain) was sequenced within a study of blood T cell repertoires in COVID-19. Whole-study context: Samples representing acute and convalescent COVID-19 were sourced from the United States, Italy and Spain. In each case, the material was cDNA or gDNA derived from T cells, B-cell-depleted T cells, or PBMCs.

Sequenced by immunoSEQ multiplex PCR; TCRdb stores in-frame clones only, minus some. The sample includes 150,000 to 200,000 clones, about 79% of them seen just once. V was clipped by 5 bases and J by 3 bases, with 13 bases between them. CDR3 length equals 14 residues. Germline V CDR1 and CDR2: SGHVS, FQNEAQ. The sequencing input was peripheral blood. The genes are TRBV7-8 and TRBJ1-2; no firm D call. The TCR comes from a woman in her 70s with acute or convalescent COVID-19. This chain's CDR3 is CASSISDSHYGYTF. Here the CDR3 DNA reads TGTGCCAGCAGCATTTCCGACTCGCACTATGGCTACACCTTC. Using reference TRBV7-8 and TRBJ1-2 for the parts outside the CDR3, the full variable domain is GAGVSQSPRYKVAKRGQDVALRCDPISGHVSLFWYQQALGQGPEFLTYFQNEAQLDKSGLPSDRFFAERPEGSVSTLKIQRTQQEDSAVYLCASSISDSHYGYTFGSGTRLTVV.